One and the same sample provided the 11 T cell receptor beta chains below, sequenced in a study of vaccination and CD4 T cells after COVID-19. As to treatment: roughly 11-day PBMC culture with coronavirus spike peptide pools or control peptides (ViraFEST assay). No antigen has been assigned to these receptors. Sequencing of DNA taken from cultured CD4+ T cells relied on the Oncomine TCR Beta short-read assay. TCRdb redid the calling of the PCR reads with MiXCR, one entry per CDR3 protein. The table shows 14,000 to 15,000 distinct CDR3 sequences, with 40% to 60% occurring only once. The sample here was cultured CD4+ T cells from blood, taken after SARS-CoV-2 vaccination. These receptors were taken from a human donor with COVID-19.

The rearrangement joins TRBV11-2 to TRBJ2-1; 8 bases line up with TRBD1. This CDR3 region has 16 residues. With V trimmed by 2 bases and J by 2 bases, 5 bases remained unmatched. The germline V gene encodes CDR1 SGHAT and CDR2 FQNNGV. CDR3 DNA: TGTGCCAGCAGCTTACAGGGGGCTAAAACCTACAATGAGCAGTTCTTC. Its protein product is CASSLQGAKTYNEQFF.

The gene calls are TRBV7-8 and TRBJ2-5, with 15 bases matching TRBD2. The CDR3 extends over 16 amino acids. The V gene's germline CDR1 is SGHVS and CDR2 FQNEAQ. The J segment lost 5 bases and the V segment lost 5 bases, leaving 6 bases of the junction unmatched. This chain's CDR3 is CASSRTSGGVSETQYF. The CDR3 DNA is TGTGCCAGCAGCCGGACTAGCGGGGGGGTATCGGAGACCCAGTACTTC.

The chain is built from TRBV7-6 and TRBJ2-1; the D gene is possibly TRBD1 (5 bases). Germline V gene sequence: CDR1 SGHVS, CDR2 FNYEAQ. The CDR3 covers 16 residues. With 3 bases removed from V and 0 bases from J, the gap between germline ends came to 12 bases. The CDR3 here is CASSLQGYSSYNEQFF. The CDR3 nucleotides read TGTGCCAGCAGCTTGCAGGGCTATAGCTCCTACAATGAGCAGTTCTTC.

The chain has TRBV6-1 and TRBJ2-4; D is perhaps TRBD1 (6 bases). Trimming took off 7 bases at V and 1 base at J, with 11 bases between the two ends. CDR3 length: 14 amino acids. From germline, CDR1 is MNHNS and CDR2 SASEGT. CDR3 residues: CASTGQGAKNIQYF. The CDR3 DNA reads as TGTGCCAGCACCGGTCAGGGGGCCAAAAACATTCAGTACTTC.

The chain carries TRBV5-1 and TRBJ1-5; TRBD1 matches 8 bases. Germline lookup yields CDR1 SGHRS and CDR2 YFSETQ. There are 13 residues in the CDR3. With V trimmed by 0 bases and J by 7 bases, 0 bases remained unmatched. The DNA of the CDR3 is TGCGCCAGCAGCTTGGGGACAGGGCAGCCCCAGCATTTT. Translated, it gives CASSLGTGQPQHF.

The chain links TRBV7-3 to TRBJ1-2; perhaps TRBD1 as D (6 bases). The CDR3 is 13 amino acids. V was pared by 0 bases and J by 6 bases, with 8 bases between. CDR1 is SGHTA and CDR2 is FQGTGA in the germline V gene. CDR3 nucleotides: TGTGCCAGCAGCTTAACGCAGGGGAATGGCTACACCTTC. Amino acids: CASSLTQGNGYTF.

This chain connects TRBV5-1 to TRBJ2-5; D is unclear. CDR1 is SGHRS and CDR2 is YFSETQ in the germline V gene. The V and J ends lost 6 bases and 5 bases respectively, with 23 bases between them. CDR3 length equals 16 residues. CDR3 loop: CASNPTTTKGSETQYF. The CDR3 coding sequence is TGCGCCAGCAATCCAACTACAACAAAGGGTTCTGAGACCCAGTACTTC.

This clonotype was counted once. The chain uses TRBV19 and TRBJ1-5, with 9 nucleotides matching TRBD1. CDR3 length: 13 residues. Germline values: CDR1 LNHDA, CDR2 SQIVND (reference sequence). The junction had 3 bases not matched to a gene; V was cut back by 7 bases and J by 5 bases. CDR3 residues: CASTGTGYQPQHF. The CDR3 region has the DNA TGTGCCAGTACCGGGACAGGGTATCAGCCCCAGCATTTT.

The chain links TRBV6-1 to TRBJ1-2, with D possibly being TRBD1 (5 bases). The CDR3 sequence is 12 residues long. V was pared by 6 bases and J by 4 bases, with 9 bases between. The V gene's germline CDR1 is MNHNS and CDR2 SASEGT. CDR3 protein: CASSDSFYGYTF. The CDR3 DNA follows: TGTGCCAGCAGCGACAGCTTCTATGGCTACACCTTC.

CDR3 sequence reads: CASSYQSLGTQYF. CDR3 in DNA: TGTGCCAGCAGTTACCAGTCCCTGGGGACCCAGTACTTC. The V call is TRBV6-2 or TRBV6-3, the J call TRBJ2-5; no clear D gene. V was shortened by 2 bases and J by 7 bases, with 11 bases between the two germline ends. Germline CDR1 and CDR2: MNHEY and SVGEGT. The CDR3 is 13 residues long.

The chain uses TRBV5-8 and TRBJ1-2; TRBD1 aligns across 7 bases. CDR1 is SGHTS and CDR2 is YDEGEE in the germline V gene. Trimming at V came to 0 bases and at J to 6 bases, leaving 14 bases not matched to a gene. The length of the CDR3 is 17 residues. CDR3 region: CASSLAGGRSARDGYTF. The CDR3 coding sequence is TGTGCCAGCAGCTTGGCAGGGGGGAGATCTGCCCGTGATGGCTACACCTTC.